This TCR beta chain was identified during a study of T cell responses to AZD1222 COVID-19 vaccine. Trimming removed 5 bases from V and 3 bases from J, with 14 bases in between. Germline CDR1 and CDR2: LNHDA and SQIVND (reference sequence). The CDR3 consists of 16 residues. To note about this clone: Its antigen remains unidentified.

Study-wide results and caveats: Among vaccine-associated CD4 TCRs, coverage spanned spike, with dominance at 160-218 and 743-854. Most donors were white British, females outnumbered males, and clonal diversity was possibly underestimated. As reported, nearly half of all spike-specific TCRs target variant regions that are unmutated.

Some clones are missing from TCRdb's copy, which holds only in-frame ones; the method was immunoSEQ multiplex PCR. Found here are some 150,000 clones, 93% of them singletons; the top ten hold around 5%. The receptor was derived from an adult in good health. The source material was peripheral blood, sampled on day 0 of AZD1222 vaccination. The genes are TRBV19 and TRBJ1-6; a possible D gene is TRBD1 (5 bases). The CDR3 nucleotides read TGTGCCAGTAGTGTCCAGAAAAGGGGCTATAATTCACCCCTCCACTTT. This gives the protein CASSVQKRGYNSPLHF.